This T cell receptor (beta chain) was captured by sequencing in a study of CXCR3-negative and CXCR3-positive naive CD8 T cells. Note on this clonotype: Its antigen is unidentified.

The CDR3 runs to 13 residues. The germline V gene encodes CDR1 DFQATT and CDR2 SNEGSKA (reference sequence). The TRB cDNA libraries were prepared by 5' RACE with UMI labels. For each CDR3 protein, TCRdb gives one entry from its re-call of the 5' RACE reads, without DNA. The repertoire table contains around 41,000 distinct CDR3 sequences. Findings of the study overall: Naive subsets did not differ in surface CD5, and TRB CDR3 properties served to infer TCR strength.

The gene calls are TRBV20-1 and TRBJ1-2; the TCRdb D gene call, TRBD1, has no DNA to confirm it. The TCR was taken from a human donor in good health. Some clones in this sample may be carry-over from other donors' samples. Sequencing was performed on memory CD8+ T cells from blood. CDR3 amino acids: CSVPPGGAHGYTF.